A single sample gave rise to the 10 T cell receptor beta chains below, sequenced in a study of OX40 agonist ivuxolimab in advanced cancers. Produced via immunoSEQ multiplex PCR; TCRdb's table is partial and in-frame only. Of roughly 15,000 clones in the sample, 77% are singletons; the top ten hold approximately 37%. Sequenced material: CD4+ or CD8+ T cells sorted from blood, taken in a trial of the OX40 agonist ivuxolimab. The receptors stem from an adult with an advanced solid tumor such as melanoma, head and neck, liver or kidney cancer.

The chain employs TRBV28 and TRBJ2-5, with TRBD2 identical over 11 bases. This CDR3 has 14 amino acids. Per germline, CDR1 MDHEN and CDR2 SYDVKM. V shed 5 bases, J shed 5 bases, and the junction held 4 bases outside the gene matches. The CDR3 DNA reads TGTGCCAGCAGTCCGGGACTAGCGGAGGAGACCCAGTACTTC. It encodes CASSPGLAEETQYF. The whole variable domain, remainder taken from reference TRBV28 and TRBJ2-5, is DVKVTQSSRYLVKRTGEKVFLECVQDMDHENMFWYRQDPGLGLRLIYFSYDVKMKEKGDIPEGYSVSREKKERFSLILESASTNQTSMYLCASSPGLAEETQYFGPGTRLLVL.

The genes are TRBV6-6 and TRBJ2-2; D remains unclear. Trimming stripped 2 bases from V and 6 bases from J, with 16 bases between. The CDR3 sequence is 16 residues long. The germline gives CDR1 MNHNY, CDR2 SVGAGI (reference sequence). The DNA for the CDR3 is TGTGCCAGCAGTTACCCAGGCTCTAGAAGCGCCGGGGAGCTGTTTTTT. Amino acid sequence: CASSYPGSRSAGELFF.

V usage is TRBV19 and J usage is TRBJ2-1; D is unresolved. The CDR3 is 11 amino acids. V was cut by 3 bases and J by 10 bases, with 7 bases left in between. Germline V gene sequence: CDR1 LNHDA, CDR2 SQIVND (reference sequence). CDR3 region: CASSIHGEQFF. Here the CDR3 DNA reads TGTGCCAGTAGTATCCACGGGGAGCAGTTCTTC.

This clone was found once. The V call is TRBV13, the J call TRBJ2-3, with a weak D call TRBD2 (6 bases). CDR1 is PRHDT and CDR2 is FYEKMQ in the germline V gene (reference sequence). With 7 bases removed from V and 8 bases from J, the gap between germline ends came to 25 bases. The CDR3 consists of 16 residues. DNA for the CDR3: TGTGCCAGCATCCAAGGAGGGGACTGGCTACGAGGTACGCAGTATTTT. The encoded protein is CASIQGGDWLRGTQYF. The whole variable domain, filled in from reference TRBV13 and TRBJ2-3, reads AAGVIQSPRHLIKEKRETATLKCYPIPRHDTVYWYQQGPGQDPQFLISFYEKMQSDKGSIPDRFSAQQFSDYHSELNMSSLELGDSALYFCASIQGGDWLRGTQYFGPGTRLTVL.

This chain joins TRBV4-3 and TRBJ2-2; 10 bases align to TRBD2. This CDR3 spans 17 amino acids. V lost 3 bases, J lost 1 base, and 5 bases stayed unmatched. Germline V lookup: CDR1 LGHNA, CDR2 YSLEER. Written as DNA, the CDR3 is TGCGCCAGCAGCCAGGACCCTAGCGGGGGGAACACCGGGGAGCTGTTTTTT. Translating gives CASSQDPSGGNTGELFF.

The rearrangement joins TRBV4-1 to TRBJ2-3; 8 bases agree with TRBD2. Germline V gene sequence: CDR1 MGHRA, CDR2 YSYEKL. The CDR3 is made up of 13 amino acids. V shed 3 bases, J shed 8 bases, and the junction held 4 bases outside the gene matches. The CDR3: CASSHSGGGTQYF. In nucleotides, the CDR3 is TGCGCCAGCAGCCATTCCGGGGGGGGTACGCAGTATTTT.

The genes are TRBV28 and TRBJ2-1; 8 bases fit TRBD2. Germline assignment: CDR1 MDHEN and CDR2 SYDVKM. This CDR3 spans 18 amino acids. After removal of 3 bases from V and 2 bases from J, the junction contained 12 bases not matched to a gene. CDR3 sequence: CASSFLSPLAEAYNEQFF. The CDR3 nucleotides are TGTGCCAGCAGTTTTCTCTCCCCACTAGCGGAAGCCTACAATGAGCAGTTCTTC. Using reference TRBV28 and TRBJ2-1 for the parts outside the CDR3, the full variable domain is DVKVTQSSRYLVKRTGEKVFLECVQDMDHENMFWYRQDPGLGLRLIYFSYDVKMKEKGDIPEGYSVSREKKERFSLILESASTNQTSMYLCASSFLSPLAEAYNEQFFGPGTRLTVL.

The J gene is TRBJ2-2, the V gene TRBV27, with D possibly TRBD1 on 7 matching bases. The CDR3 length is 13 residues. V lost 6 bases and J 10 bases, leaving 15 bases between the germline ends. The germline CDR1 and CDR2 sequences are MNHEY and SMNVEV (reference sequence). The CDR3 DNA follows: TGTGCCAGCAGATCCGCGGAGGGGGCGGAGCTGTTTTTT. Protein: CASRSAEGAELFF.

V is TRBV27 and J is TRBJ2-1; D is unresolved. Germline CDR1 MNHEY, CDR2 SMNVEV (reference sequence). This CDR3 spans 13 amino acids. Between the trimmed V and J ends, which lost 2 bases and 10 bases, there was a span of 12 bases. The chain's CDR3 is CASSLRADREQFF. The CDR3 region has the DNA TGTGCCAGCAGTTTACGAGCAGATCGAGAGCAGTTCTTC.

CDR3 coding DNA: TGTGCCACCAGCGGCGGGACAGGGACACACTATGGCTACACCTTC. Its translation: CATSGGTGTHYGYTF. This rearrangement joins TRBV15 to TRBJ1-2; 9 nucleotides align to TRBD1. The CDR3 sequence is 15 residues long. The germline CDR1 and CDR2 sequences are LNHNV and YYDKDF (reference sequence). V lost 5 bases and J lost 3; bases outside the gene matches: 7.